The subject of this entry is one T cell receptor (beta chain). The antigen this receptor binds is unknown. Per-base quality was not reported, and no clone a single base away is much larger than it. The sample is drawn from a study of blood T cell repertoires in COVID-19 (TCRdb year 2020). Context from the whole study: Samples from collaborators originated in the United States, Italy and Spain and spanned both the acute and convalescent phases of COVID-19. The prospective study material was composed of cDNA or gDNA derived from T cells, B-cell-depleted T cells, or PBMCs. Deeply sampled blood TCRbeta repertoires from subjects exposed to, actively infected with, or recovered from COVID-19 were included in the dataset. The repertoires were made available in a free public database intended to serve as a resource for research on the immune response to SARS-CoV-2. The samples were drawn from the first 160 participants of the ongoing ImmuneRACE study and from over a thousand subjects provided by 6 global collaborators. Nearly every sample came with metadata listing a de-identified subject ID, COVID-19 status, age in years and sex. Where HLA class I and class II types were available, the types were taken from metadata supplied by the sample provider, not from assay-based typing. On the study overall, not on this receptor specifically: How much clinical and demographic metadata was included differed by source and by participant, and the metadata was provided uncurated.

V is trimmed back by 1 base and J by 1 base, and the junction contains 4 bases that no gene match accounts for. The CDR3 runs 15 amino acids, cysteine and phenylalanine included. CDR3 DNA is the only sequence kept; it has 45 bases, read in frame from the first base. CDR1 and CDR2, per the germline V gene, are SQVTM and ANQGSEA. Enrolling through a virtual design, the prospective study's participants ranged in age from about 18 to 89 years and lived across roughly 24 United States geographic areas. To assign participants to cohorts, the prospective study relied on clinical history that participants themselves reported in a screening survey and a study questionnaire. In the prospective study, mobile phlebotomists collected whole blood, serum and a nasopharyngeal or oropharyngeal swab from each participant. Participants in the prospective study had the option to provide additional blood draws and questionnaires over a roughly 2-month period. Before DNA extraction, blood samples from the prospective study were shipped at room temperature or frozen.

The immunoSEQ Assay, a bias-controlled multiplex PCR, was used to amplify TCRbeta CDR3 regions from genomic DNA. In the source study's methods: Within the assay, amplification of reference gene primers was used to estimate how many nucleated cells each sample contained. Sequence reads were collapsed and filtered to measure the absolute abundance of every unique TCRbeta CDR3 rearrangement. For each sample, productive Simpson clonality was calculated by taking the square root of Simpson's diversity index across productive rearrangements. Not all clones reach the TCRdb copy of this immuneACCESS table, which keeps in-frame sequences only. Checked studies attribute under half of the gap to unresolved V genes and leave the rest unexplained. The V and J calls and clone size come from that table; D and trimming were worked out from the DNA. The sample contains around 240,000 clones, around 90% of them found a single time. 0.95% to 1.5% of the sample is taken by the ten largest.

The chain employs TRBV29-1 and TRBJ1-3; a stretch of 7 junction bases matches TRBD1. This TCR derives from a human donor in a cohort exposed to, infected with or recovered from COVID-19 (not recorded which). The donor label of this sample is uncertain. The sequencing input was PBMCs or T cells enriched from blood (not recorded which). The CDR3 corresponds to CSVEGAGGSGNTIYF. The sequenced DNA is TGCAGCGTTGAAGGGGCAGGGGGTTCTGGAAACACCATATATTTT.